A selection of T cell receptor beta chains follows, all from one sample in a study of blood T cell repertoires in COVID-19. Assay: immunoSEQ multiplex PCR; the TCRdb copy retains only in-frame clones and omits some. The sample includes about 150,000 clones, 88% of them seen just once. Sequenced material: peripheral blood. All receptors derive from a man aged 50 or older who had recovered from COVID-19. CDR3s include the opening cysteine and the closing phenylalanine or tryptophan. A D gene is named only where the DNA matches it firmly. Not every row has a clone size; where given, it reads once, few, many or a size class.

>TRBV7-2|.|TRBJ1-1|few
CASSFGQMNTEAFF
TGTGCCAGCAGCTTCGGACAAATGAACACTGAAGCTTTCTTT
>TRBV10-2|.|TRBJ1-2|.
CASSWDTTQGYTF
TGCGCCAGCAGTTGGGACACCACACAAGGCTACACCTTC
>TRBV6-5|TRBD2|TRBJ2-7|.
CASSYPLAGVYEQYF
TGTGCCAGCAGTTACCCTCTAGCGGGAGTCTACGAGCAGTACTTC
>TRBV7-3|TRBD1|TRBJ1-1|.
CASSPLTGGDSEAFF
TGTGCCAGCAGCCCATTGACAGGGGGCGACTCTGAAGCTTTCTTT
>TRBV7-2|.|TRBJ2-7|.
CASSSSGEQYF
TGTGCCAGCAGCTCATCGGGGGAGCAGTACTTC
>TRBV9|TRBD2|TRBJ2-7|.
CASSPAGGPLEQYF
TGTGCCAGCAGCCCCGCGGGAGGGCCCCTCGAGCAGTACTTC
>TRBV4-1|.|TRBJ1-1|.
CASSQDSYGNTEAFF
TGCGCCAGCAGCCAAGATTCGTACGGGAACACTGAAGCTTTCTTT
>TRBV7-8|TRBD1|TRBJ1-5|.
CASSLAGTGGSNQPQHF
TGTGCCAGCAGCTTAGCGGGGACAGGGGGAAGCAATCAGCCCCAGCATTTT
>TRBV2|TRBD2|TRBJ2-1|.
CASSVSSTSGDNYNEQFF
TGTGCCAGCAGTGTCTCCTCGACTAGCGGGGACAATTACAATGAGCAGTTCTTC
>TRBV24-1|TRBD1|TRBJ1-2|.
CATIGQGHGYTF
TGTGCCACCATCGGACAGGGACATGGCTACACCTTC
>TRBV6-2/TRBV6-3|TRBD2|TRBJ2-1|.
CASSYSGPRGSEQFF
TGTGCCAGCAGTTACTCCGGGCCGCGGGGGAGTGAGCAGTTCTTC
>TRBV6-2/TRBV6-3|TRBD2|TRBJ2-2|.
CASSLLGAGGSGELFF
TGTGCCAGCAGCCTGCTGGGAGCGGGGGGATCGGGGGAGCTGTTTTTT
>TRBV15|.|TRBJ1-4|few
CATSRDRGPNEKLFF
TGTGCCACCAGCAGAGATCGAGGGCCCAATGAAAAACTGTTTTTT
>TRBV5-1|.|TRBJ1-1|.
CASSMGGTNTEAFF
TGCGCCAGCAGCATGGGCGGAACGAACACTGAAGCTTTCTTT